This entry is about one TCR beta chain. Its matching antigen is unknown. This sample was included in a study of cytomegalovirus exposure and HLA in healthy donors. Study-wide results and caveats: Some highly shared sequence variants likely arose as a pipeline artifact. Presence/absence analyses took donor sequencing depth as roughly uniform.

With 3 bases removed from V and 4 bases from J, the gap between germline ends came to 19 bases. CDR1 and CDR2 from the germline V gene are GTSNPN and SVGIG (reference sequence). CDR3 length equals 15 residues. The PCR had 60 Vbeta and 13 Jbeta primers. Sequenced by immunoSEQ multiplex PCR; TCRdb stores in-frame clones only, minus some. The sample lists some 170,000 clones, under 85% occurring once. The sequenced sample was PBMCs. This chain links TRBV30 with TRBJ2-7; maybe TRBD1 (5 bases). The source is a male donor in good health and CMV-seronegative. The CDR3 protein is CAWSRDSDQLYEQYF. CDR3 sequence (DNA): TGTGCCTGGAGCCGCGACAGCGATCAACTTTACGAGCAGTACTTC.